Below are 18 T cell receptor beta chains sequenced from a single sample in a study of vaccination effects on CD4 cells after COVID-19. These receptors lack a known antigen. Prior to sequencing, the ViraFEST assay stimulated PBMC with viral peptide pools, which expanded the antigen-specific CD4+ T cells. Culturing for 10 to 11 days preceded CD4+ T cell isolation. The assay was immunoSEQ multiplex PCR, and TCRdb's table has in-frame clones only and misses some. Counted here are under 80,000 clones, 70% to 75% occurring once; the ten biggest clones make up 1.5% to 2%. The sequencing used CD4+ T cells from PBMCs cultured with HCoV-229E spike peptides, collected before COVID-19 vaccination. The receptor set was obtained from a human donor who received a COVID-19 vaccine.

This chain links TRBV19 with TRBJ2-3, with 11 bases fitting TRBD2. Unmatched junction bases numbered 16, after V lost 5 bases and J lost 6 bases. The CDR3 is 18 amino acids. Germline V gene sequence: CDR1 LNHDA, CDR2 SQIVND (reference sequence). The chain's CDR3 is CASSPLGGSGGARDTQYF. In DNA, the CDR3 is TGTGCCAGTAGTCCCCTAGGGGGTAGCGGGGGGGCCAGGGATACGCAGTATTTT.

This chain joins TRBV9 and TRBJ2-4; D possibly matches TRBD1 or TRBD2 (6 bases each). CDR1 and CDR2 (germline): SGDLS, YYNGEE. The CDR3 has 15 residues. The V and J ends lost 1 base and 8 bases respectively, with 16 bases between them. The CDR3 DNA sequence: TGTGCCAGCAGCGTATCTGGGGGGCGATCGGACATTCAGTACTTC. This encodes CASSVSGGRSDIQYF.

The chain joins TRBV3-1 (or the pseudogene TRBV3-2) to TRBJ2-4, with 7 bases lining up with TRBD1. J lost 8 bases, V lost 1 base, and 8 bases had no gene match. The CDR3 covers 15 residues. The germline CDR1 and CDR2 sequences are LGHDT and YNNKEL (reference sequence). The CDR3 sequence: CASSQGDRGVDIQYF. As DNA, the CDR3 is TGTGCCAGCAGCCAAGGGGACAGAGGGGTGGACATTCAGTACTTC.

The rearrangement joins TRBV10-3 to TRBJ2-5, with 10 bases identical to TRBD1. V shed 4 bases, J shed 1 base, and the junction held 0 bases outside the gene matches. Germline CDR1 reads ENHRY; CDR2 reads SYGVKD. The CDR3 contains 14 residues. CDR3 nucleotide sequence: TGTGCCATCAGTGGGACAGGGGGCCAAGAGACCCAGTACTTC. Translating it yields CAISGTGGQETQYF.

The CDR3 DNA follows: TGCGCCAGCAGCTTGGGCGGGCCTGCCCCCTACGAGCAGTACGTC. It is translated as CASSLGGPAPYEQYV. This chain uses TRBV5-1 with TRBJ2-7, with a possible D match to TRBD2 (5 bases). The CDR3 is 15 residues long. Germline V CDR1 and CDR2: SGHRS, YFSETQ. Between the trimmed V and J ends, which lost 0 bases and 2 bases, there was a span of 12 bases.

This rearrangement joins TRBV2 to TRBJ2-5, with TRBD1 identical over 9 bases. The CDR3 runs to 14 residues. V lost 7 bases and J lost 5; bases outside the gene matches: 8. Germline-derived CDR1 and CDR2 are SNHLY and FYNNEI. The CDR3, as DNA: TGTGCCAGCACCCTACACGGACAGGGGGAGACCCAGTACTTC. Translated: CASTLHGQGETQYF.

The chain carries TRBV6-5 and TRBJ2-7, with D maybe TRBD2 (7 bases). The CDR3 spans 16 residues. Germline loops: CDR1 MNHEY, CDR2 SVGAGI. Trimming took off 2 bases at V and 5 bases at J, with 19 bases between the two ends. The CDR3 protein is CASSYTVGGGVHEQYV. Written as DNA, the CDR3 is TGTGCCAGCAGTTACACGGTGGGGGGGGGCGTACACGAGCAGTACGTC.

The chain recombines TRBV5-4 with TRBJ2-7, with D perhaps matching TRBD1 (6 bases). The CDR3 runs to 13 residues. Germline-derived CDR1 and CDR2 are SGHNT and YYREEE (reference sequence). The CDR3 bases are TGTGCTATGTCAGGGGCCCCCTCCTACGAGCAGTACGTC. Amino acid sequence: CAMSGAPSYEQYV.

This chain connects TRBV10-1 to TRBJ2-7, with 7 bases matching TRBD1. Germline CDR1 is WNHNN and CDR2 is SYGVQD (reference sequence). Unmatched junction bases numbered 6, after V lost 0 bases and J lost 4 bases. The CDR3 loop spans 15 amino acids. CDR3 DNA sequence: TGCGCCAGCAGTGAGTCTGGCCAGGGGGAATACGAGCAGTACGTC. Translating it yields CASSESGQGEYEQYV.

The chain carries TRBV6-5 and TRBJ2-1; 8 nucleotides align to TRBD2. The germline gives CDR1 MNHEY, CDR2 SVGAGI. The CDR3 runs 16 residues. V was clipped by 0 bases and J by 4 bases; unmatched bases: 5. CDR3 in amino acids: CASSYSISGGYNEQFF. The CDR3 DNA reads as TGTGCCAGCAGTTACTCGATAAGCGGGGGTTACAATGAGCAGTTCTTC.

The chain has TRBV5-6 and TRBJ2-3; 11 nucleotides align to TRBD2. This CDR3 contains 15 residues. Trimming at V came to 4 bases and at J to 6 bases, leaving 7 bases not matched to a gene. From germline, CDR1 is SGHDT and CDR2 YYEEEE. CDR3 protein: CASSGKGTSGDTQYF. As DNA, the CDR3 is TGTGCCAGCAGCGGGAAAGGGACTAGCGGCGATACGCAGTATTTT. The full variable domain, in which reference TRBV5-6 and TRBJ2-3 provide the parts outside the CDR3, is DAGVTQSPTHLIKTRGQQVTLRCSPKSGHDTVSWYQQALGQGPQFIFQYYEEEERQRGNFPDRFSGHQFPNYSSELNVNALLLGDSALYLCASSGKGTSGDTQYFGPGTRLTVL.

The chain employs TRBV6-5 and TRBJ2-7; no clear D. The germline V and J ends were trimmed by 7 bases and 6 bases, with 10 bases remaining between them. Germline values: CDR1 MNHEY, CDR2 SVGAGI. The CDR3 extends over 11 amino acids. The CDR3 coding sequence is TGTGCCAGCACCCGGGCCGGCGAGCAGTACGTC. This sequence encodes CASTRAGEQYV.

The chain links TRBV19 to TRBJ1-2; TRBD1 matches 8 bases. J gave up 0 bases and V 3 bases, and 9 bases lay outside the gene matches. The CDR3 is 17 amino acids. Germline CDR1 reads LNHDA; CDR2 reads SQIVND (reference sequence). The CDR3 sequence is CASSMRQGLPANYGYTF. CDR3 coding DNA: TGTGCCAGTAGTATGCGACAGGGGCTCCCAGCTAACTATGGCTACACCTTC.

This chain connects TRBV5-1 to TRBJ2-2; 9 bases are a match to TRBD1. Looked up from germline, CDR1 is SGHRS and CDR2 is YFSETQ. V trimming: 5 bases; J trimming: 4 bases; junction bases outside the gene matches: 6. The CDR3 runs to 15 residues. The CDR3 bases are TGCGCCAGCAGGACGGGACAGGGAAGCACCGGGGAGCTGTTTTTT. It translates to CASRTGQGSTGELFF.

This CDR3 is CASSLTVGGANVLTF. CDR3 nucleotide sequence: TGCGCCAGCAGCTTGACGGTCGGAGGGGCCAACGTCCTGACTTTC. The chain uses TRBV5-1 and TRBJ2-6; D not resolved. Trimming stripped 1 base from V and 4 bases from J, with 9 bases between. The germline gives CDR1 SGHRS, CDR2 YFSETQ. This CDR3 is built from 15 residues.

This clone was observed a few times. The J gene is TRBJ1-5, the V gene TRBV28; D is undetermined. Looked up from germline, CDR1 is MDHEN and CDR2 is SYDVKM. V was cut by 5 bases and J by 5 bases, with 7 bases left in between. The CDR3 is 12 residues long. CDR3 sequence (DNA): TGTGCCAGCAGTCCTACCCATCAGCCCCAGCATTTT. This translates into CASSPTHQPQHF.

Only a few counts were recorded for this clone. The chain combines TRBV5-1 with TRBJ2-3; 7 bases fit TRBD1. V lost 4 bases and J lost 3; bases outside the gene matches: 14. Germline CDR1 is SGHRS and CDR2 is YFSETQ. CDR3 length equals 17 residues. CDR3 in DNA: TGCGCCAGCAGCCTCGGAGGATTCACAGGGGCTACAGATACGCAGTATTTT. This codes for CASSLGGFTGATDTQYF.

The chain joins TRBV10-3 to TRBJ1-2, with D possibly TRBD1 on 6 matching bases. V shed 6 bases and J shed 7 bases, with 21 bases lying between them. Germline CDR1 and CDR2: ENHRY and SYGVKD. The CDR3 runs to 15 residues. Here the CDR3 reads CAISTLERWGAGYTF. In DNA form, the CDR3 reads TGTGCCATCAGCACACTTGAGCGTTGGGGGGCTGGCTACACCTTC.